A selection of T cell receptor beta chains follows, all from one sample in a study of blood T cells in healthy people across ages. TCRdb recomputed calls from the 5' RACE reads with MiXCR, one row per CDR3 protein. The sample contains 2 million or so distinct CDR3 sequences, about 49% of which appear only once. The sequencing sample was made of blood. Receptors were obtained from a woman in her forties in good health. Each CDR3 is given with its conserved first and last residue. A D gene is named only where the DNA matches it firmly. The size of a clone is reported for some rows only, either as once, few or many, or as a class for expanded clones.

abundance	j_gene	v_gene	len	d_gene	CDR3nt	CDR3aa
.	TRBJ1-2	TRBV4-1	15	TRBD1	TGCGCCAGCAGCCAAGTTCCCCAGGGGGGTTATGGCTACACCTTC	CASSQVPQGGYGYTF
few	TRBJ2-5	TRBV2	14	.	TGTGCCAGCAGTGTGGGTAGGGAACAAGAGACCCAGTACTTC	CASSVGREQETQYF
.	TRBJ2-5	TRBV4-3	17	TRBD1	TGCGCCAGCGGCCAAGATGACGACAGGGCGCAAAAAGGGACCCAGTACTTC	CASGQDDDRAQKGTQYF
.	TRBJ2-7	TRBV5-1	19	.	TGCGCCAGCAGCTTGATGGACCCGGACGGAATAGGCTTAAACTACGAGCAGTACTTC	CASSLMDPDGIGLNYEQYF
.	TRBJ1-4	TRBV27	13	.	TGTGCCAGCAGTTGGATGGGGGGAGAAAAACTGTTTTTT	CASSWMGGEKLFF
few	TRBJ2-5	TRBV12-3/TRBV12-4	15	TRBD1	TGTGCCAGCAGCCCGAGTTGGACAGGACAAGAGACCCAGTACTTC	CASSPSWTGQETQYF
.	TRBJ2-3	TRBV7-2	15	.	TGTGCCAGCAGCTTAGACCTCATGACCCCAGATACGCAGTATTTT	CASSLDLMTPDTQYF
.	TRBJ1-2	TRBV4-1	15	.	TGCGCCAGCAGCCAAAGCCGGGACTTTTGGGATAGCTACACCTTC	CASSQSRDFWDSYTF
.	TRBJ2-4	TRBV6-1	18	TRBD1	TGTGCCAGCAAGACAGGGGCCGGCCGGGCGTCCACCAAAAACATTCAGTACTTC	CASKTGAGRASTKNIQYF
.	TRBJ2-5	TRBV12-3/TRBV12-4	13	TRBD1	TGTGCCAGCACCAGTGGACAGGGAATTAAGCAGTACTTC	CASTSGQGIKQYF